This T cell receptor (beta chain) was captured by sequencing in a study of graft-versus-host responses after intestinal transplantation. The assay was immunoSEQ multiplex PCR, and TCRdb's table has in-frame clones only and misses some. The profile covers 65,000 to 90,000 clones, with approximately 90% appearing a single time and more than 0.35% taken by the ten largest. As for this clone: The antigen is undetermined.

This sequence was found in a human donor who was the organ donor for an intestinal transplant. Sequences were derived from unstimulated CD8+ T cells sorted from spleen or lymph node cells, sampled before transplant.

The chain's CDR3 is CASSATNTGELFF. The CDR3 coding sequence is TGTGCCAGCAGCGCCACGAACACCGGGGAGCTGTTTTTT. The rearrangement uses TRBV9 and TRBJ2-2; no clear D gene. Trimming left V 3 bases short and J 0 bases short, with 3 bases between. CDR1 and CDR2 from the germline V gene are SGDLS and YYNGEE. The CDR3 covers 13 residues. Using reference TRBV9 and TRBJ2-2 for the parts outside the CDR3, the full variable domain is DSGVTQTPKHLITATGQRVTLRCSPRSGDLSVYWYQQSLDQGLQFLIQYYNGEERAKGNILERFSAQQFPDLHSELNLSSLELGDSALYFCASSATNTGELFFGEGSRLTVL.